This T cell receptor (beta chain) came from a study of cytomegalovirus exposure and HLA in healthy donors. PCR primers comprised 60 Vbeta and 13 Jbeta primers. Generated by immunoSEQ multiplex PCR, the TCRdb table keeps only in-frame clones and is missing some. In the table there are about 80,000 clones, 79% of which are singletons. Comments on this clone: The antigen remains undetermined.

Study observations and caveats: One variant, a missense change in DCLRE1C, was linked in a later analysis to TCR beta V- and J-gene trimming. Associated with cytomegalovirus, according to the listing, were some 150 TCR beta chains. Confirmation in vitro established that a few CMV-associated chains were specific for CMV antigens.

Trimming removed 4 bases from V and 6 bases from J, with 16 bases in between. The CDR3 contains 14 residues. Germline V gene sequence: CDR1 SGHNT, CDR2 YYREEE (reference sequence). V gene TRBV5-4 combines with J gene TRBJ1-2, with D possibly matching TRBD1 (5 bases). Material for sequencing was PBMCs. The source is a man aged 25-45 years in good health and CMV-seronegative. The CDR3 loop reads CASSLLTVWDGYTF. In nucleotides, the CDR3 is TGTGCCAGCAGCCTACTGACAGTCTGGGATGGCTACACCTTC.